These 23 T cell receptor beta chains share one sample of origin, sequenced in a study of blood T cell repertoires in COVID-19. The table came from immunoSEQ multiplex PCR; TCRdb's copy has only in-frame clones and leaves some out. The data show around 280,000 clones, with approximately 80% seen just once and around 4% held by the top ten. Specimen: peripheral blood. These receptors all come from a woman in her 50s with active or convalescent COVID-19.

The genes are TRBV5-4 and TRBJ2-3, with 9 bases aligning to TRBD2. The J segment lost 5 bases and the V segment lost 4 bases, leaving 11 bases of the junction unmatched. The CDR3 is 16 residues long. Germline-derived CDR1 and CDR2 are SGHNT and YYREEE (reference sequence). CDR3 sequence reads: CASSPPGREGRDTQYF. The CDR3 nucleotides are TGTGCCAGCAGCCCTCCGGGGCGGGAGGGCCGAGATACGCAGTATTTT.

The chain links TRBV21-1 to TRBJ1-1; the tabulated D call, TRBD1, remains unverified against the DNA. TRBV21-1 is reported as a pseudogene. This CDR3 contains 14 residues. The CDR3 here is CASRRGPRSTEAFF. CDR3 coding DNA: TGTGCCAGCAGAAGGGGTCCGAGGTCCACTGAAGCTTTCTTT.

The CDR3 loop is CASSDLAGTDNEQFF. The CDR3 DNA is TGTGCCAGCAGTGACCTAGCGGGAACGGACAATGAGCAGTTCTTC. The genes are TRBV6-4 and TRBJ2-1; the match to TRBD2 covers 9 bases. The trim removed 2 bases at V and 5 bases at J, leaving 4 bases unmatched. The V gene's germline CDR1 is MRHNA and CDR2 SNTAGT. There are 15 residues in the CDR3.

The V and J genes are TRBV19 and TRBJ1-1; D ambiguous. Germline V gene data show CDR1 as LNHDA and CDR2 as SQIVND (reference sequence). V lost 1 base and J 0 bases, leaving 6 bases between the germline ends. This CDR3 is 14 amino acids long. CDR3 in amino acids: CASSIGHLNTEAFF. CDR3 in DNA: TGTGCCAGTAGTATAGGACACCTGAACACTGAAGCTTTCTTT.

The chain carries TRBV4-1 and TRBJ2-7, with 10 bases lining up with TRBD1. The trim removed 1 base at V and 0 bases at J, leaving 6 bases unmatched. Per the germline V gene, CDR1 is MGHRA and CDR2 is YSYEKL. This CDR3 comprises 17 residues. The chain's CDR3 is CASSQARTGGNSYEQYF. The DNA for the CDR3 is TGCGCCAGCAGCCAAGCAAGGACAGGGGGGAACTCCTACGAGCAGTACTTC.

The rearrangement uses TRBV2 and TRBJ2-1; tentatively, D is TRBD2 (5 bases). Germline assignment: CDR1 SNHLY and CDR2 FYNNEI. This CDR3 contains 12 residues. V was shortened by 5 bases and J by 7 bases, with 9 bases between the two germline ends. The CDR3 nucleotides read TGTGCCAGCAGTCAAACTAGAAATGAGCAGTTCTTC. Protein product: CASSQTRNEQFF. The full variable domain, its missing parts supplied by reference TRBV2 and TRBJ2-1, is EPEVTQTPSHQVTQMGQEVILRCVPISNHLYFYWYRQILGQKVEFLVSFYNNEISEKSEIFDDQFSVERPDGSNFTLKIRSTKLEDSAMYFCASSQTRNEQFFGPGTRLTVL.

This clone was seen at least ten times. Additional DNA sequences in this sample encode the identical CDR3. CDR3 in DNA: TGTGCCAGCAGCTTACAGGGTTCCAACTATGGCTACACCTTC. Translating it yields CASSLQGSNYGYTF. The chain employs TRBV7-9 and TRBJ1-2; weak D call: TRBD1 (5 bases). Looked up from germline, CDR1 is SEHNR and CDR2 is FQNEAQ (reference sequence). The length of the CDR3 is 14 residues. V was trimmed by 2 bases and J by 2 bases, leaving 9 bases between them.

V gene TRBV9 combines with J gene TRBJ2-7, with TRBD1 matching over 7 bases. The CDR3 consists of 17 residues. CDR1 SGDLS and CDR2 YYNGEE come from the germline V gene. Trimming took 3 bases from V and 4 from J; bases not matched to a gene: 16. This CDR3 is CASSAPTGASSRYEQYF. CDR3 DNA sequence: TGTGCCAGCAGCGCCCCTACAGGGGCCTCTTCCAGATACGAGCAGTACTTC.

This clone was detected many times. This CDR3 reads CASSQQGGTDTQYF. The CDR3 nucleotides read TGTGCCAGCAGTCAACAGGGGGGCACAGATACGCAGTATTTT. The V and J genes are TRBV28 and TRBJ2-3; 8 nucleotides agree with TRBD1. Germline V CDR1 and CDR2: MDHEN, SYDVKM. Trimming cost V 5 bases and J 1 base; bases outside gene matches: 2. CDR3 size: 14 residues.

This chain links TRBV25-1 with TRBJ1-1; 7 nucleotides line up with TRBD1. V shed 5 bases and J 1 base; nucleotides not matched to a gene: 10. The CDR3 runs 16 residues. Germline V gene data show CDR1 as MGHDK and CDR2 as SYGVNS. CDR3 protein: CASSQLTGTANTEAFF. CDR3 coding DNA: TGTGCCAGCAGTCAATTGACTGGGACAGCGAACACTGAAGCTTTCTTT.

The genes are TRBV19 and TRBJ1-1; no firm D call. Germline-derived CDR1 and CDR2 are LNHDA and SQIVND (reference sequence). The ends were cut back, 5 bases at V and 4 bases at J, with 8 bases in the middle. The CDR3 runs to 12 residues. CDR3 loop: CASSVTGTEAFF. The CDR3 DNA sequence: TGTGCCAGTAGTGTGACGGGCACTGAAGCTTTCTTT. The full variable domain, with the rest looked up from reference TRBV19 and TRBJ1-1, is DGGITQSPKYLFRKEGQNVTLSCEQNLNHDAMYWYRQDPGQGLRLIYYSQIVNDFQKGDIAEGYSVSREKKESFPLTVTSAQKNPTAFYLCASSVTGTEAFFGQGTRLTVV.

V gene TRBV19 combines with J gene TRBJ1-5, with no clear D. This CDR3 has 14 amino acids. Germline lookup yields CDR1 LNHDA and CDR2 SQIVND (reference sequence). The ends were cut back, 5 bases at V and 4 bases at J, with 12 bases in the middle. The CDR3 region has the DNA TGTGCCAGTAGTGGTGGACGGGAAAATCAGCCCCAGCATTTT. It is translated as CASSGGRENQPQHF.

This chain uses TRBV6-1 with TRBJ2-7; TRBD2 matches 11 bases. Germline lookup yields CDR1 MNHNS and CDR2 SASEGT. The CDR3 is made up of 16 amino acids. The V segment lost 3 bases and the J segment 6 bases; nucleotides outside the gene matches: 10. The CDR3 DNA sequence: TGTGCCAGCAGTGATAGCGGGAGGGCCAAAAGGGGCGAGCAGTACTTC. Its translation: CASSDSGRAKRGEQYF.

V usage is TRBV2 and J usage is TRBJ1-5, with TRBD1 as a possible D gene (5 bases). The CDR3 is 13 amino acids. V lost 3 bases to trimming and J lost 6 bases, with 9 bases between them. CDR1 is SNHLY and CDR2 is FYNNEI in the germline V gene. The CDR3, as DNA: TGTGCCAGCAGTGACAGGGAAGGTCAGCCCCAGCATTTT. The encoded protein is CASSDREGQPQHF.

J is TRBJ1-1 and V is TRBV5-1; 8 bases match TRBD1. Germline CDR1 SGHRS, CDR2 YFSETQ. The CDR3 contains 14 residues. J was trimmed by 6 bases and V by 3 bases; bases with no gene match: 7. CDR3 protein: CASSSGQGNPEAFF. CDR3 sequence (DNA): TGCGCCAGCAGCTCCGGACAGGGAAACCCTGAAGCTTTCTTT.

This clone was found once. The V gene is TRBV28, the J gene TRBJ1-1; maybe TRBD1 (6 bases). Trimming cost V 5 bases and J 0 bases, with 16 bases left between them. The CDR3 totals 16 residues. CDR1 and CDR2 from the germline V gene are MDHEN and SYDVKM. The CDR3 bases are TGTGCCAGCAGTCCTCCGGGACACCTCATGAACACTGAAGCTTTCTTT. It yields the protein CASSPPGHLMNTEAFF. The full variable domain, in which reference TRBV28 and TRBJ1-1 provide the parts outside the CDR3, is DVKVTQSSRYLVKRTGEKVFLECVQDMDHENMFWYRQDPGLGLRLIYFSYDVKMKEKGDIPEGYSVSREKKERFSLILESASTNQTSMYLCASSPPGHLMNTEAFFGQGTRLTVV.

The chain uses TRBV3-1 (or the pseudogene TRBV3-2) and TRBJ2-2; TRBD1 matches 7 bases. J gave up 3 bases and V 4 bases, and 5 bases lay outside the gene matches. Germline V gene data show CDR1 as LGHDT and CDR2 as YNNKEL (reference sequence). CDR3 length: 15 residues. The CDR3 is CASSPRTGHTGELFF. The CDR3 region has the DNA TGTGCCAGCAGCCCTAGGACAGGACACACCGGGGAGCTGTTTTTT.

The CDR3, as DNA: TGTGCCAGCAGCCTTCCCTTGACAGGGATTAGCTCCTACGAGCAGTACTTC. Its protein product is CASSLPLTGISSYEQYF. The rearrangement links TRBV28 to TRBJ2-7; the match to TRBD1 covers 7 bases. V lost 6 bases to trimming and J lost 0 bases; unmatched junction nucleotides: 14. From germline, CDR1 is MDHEN and CDR2 SYDVKM. CDR3 size: 17 residues.

The chain has TRBV18 and TRBJ1-1, with 11 bases aligning to TRBD1. CDR3 size: 14 residues. V was pared by 6 bases and J by 4 bases, with 4 bases of the junction left unmatched. Germline-derived CDR1 and CDR2 are KGHSH and LQKENI. Here the CDR3 reads CASSDRGQSTEAFF. In DNA, the CDR3 is TGTGCCAGCTCGGACAGGGGGCAGAGCACTGAAGCTTTCTTT.

This clone was counted a single time. At one end the junction does not follow the germline gene, possibly because of a read error. The V call is TRBV5-4, the J call TRBJ2-7; 8 positions match TRBD2. Germline V gene lookup returns CDR1 SGHNT and CDR2 YYREEE (reference sequence). This CDR3 comprises 15 residues. CDR3 sequence reads: CASSGPGREAAGPRF. CDR3 sequence (DNA): TGTGCCAGCAGCGGCCCCGGGCGGGAGGCCGCTGGGCCGAGGTTC.

CDR3 loop: CASSQSRGRGDEKLFF. The CDR3, as DNA: TGTGCCAGCAGTCAGTCCCGGGGGCGGGGGGATGAAAAACTGTTTTTT. The chain uses TRBV28 and TRBJ1-4; possibly TRBD1 for D (6 bases). CDR1 and CDR2 from the germline V gene are MDHEN and SYDVKM. V was clipped by 5 bases and J by 6 bases, with 19 bases between them. CDR3 length equals 16 residues.

The chain employs TRBV9 and TRBJ2-5, with 9 nucleotides matching TRBD2. Per the germline V gene, CDR1 is SGDLS and CDR2 is YYNGEE. The CDR3 is 15 amino acids. Unmatched junction bases numbered 5, after V lost 0 bases and J lost 5 bases. The DNA of the CDR3 is TGTGCCAGCAGCGTAGATGCTAGCGGGATGGAGACCCAGTACTTC. Translating it yields CASSVDASGMETQYF.

The J gene is TRBJ2-1, the V gene TRBV7-6, with 9 bases fitting TRBD1. Trimming took 5 bases from V and 8 from J; bases not matched to a gene: 10. The germline V gene encodes CDR1 SGHVS and CDR2 FNYEAQ. The CDR3 covers 15 residues. CDR3 nucleotide sequence: TGTGCCAGCAGCCACCCGGGACAGGGTGGGGATGAGCAGTTCTTC. Translation gives CASSHPGQGGDEQFF. Combining the CDR3 with reference TRBV7-6 and TRBJ2-1 gives the whole variable domain GAGVSQSPRYKVTKRGQDVALRCDPISGHVSLYWYRQALGQGPEFLTYFNYEAQQDKSGLPNDRFSAERPEGSISTLTIQRTEQRDSAMYRCASSHPGQGGDEQFFGPGTRLTVL.